This T cell receptor beta chain was sequenced for a study of blood T cell repertoires in COVID-19. The method was immunoSEQ multiplex PCR; TCRdb's version includes in-frame clones alone and lacks a portion of them. The sample holds approximately 72,000 clones, approximately 89% seen once. This CDR3 spans 13 amino acids. Germline CDR1 reads LNHDA; CDR2 reads SQIVND (reference sequence). The V end was cut by 5 bases, the J end by 2 bases, with 9 bases between. Sequenced material: peripheral blood. The chain combines TRBV19 with TRBJ1-1; D unclear. This TCR was recovered from a man in his 60s with acute or convalescent COVID-19. The CDR3, as DNA: TGTGCCAGTAGTGGAGCAGTAAACACTGAAGCTTTCTTT. This sequence encodes CASSGAVNTEAFF.